Below are 8 T cell receptor beta chains sequenced from a single sample in a study of shared clonotypes between healthy human individuals. Data came from immunoSEQ multiplex PCR; TCRdb stores just in-frame clones and leaves some out. The table has about 2.4 million clones, around nine tenths seen once; the top ten hold 0.13% to 0.15%. Sequenced input: naive CD4+ T cells sorted from blood. Indicated subset: CD45RA+ positively selected. Receptor source: a man younger than 35 in good health.

This chain joins TRBV2 and TRBJ2-3, with TRBD2 matching over 7 bases. The V gene end was trimmed by 7 bases and the J gene end by 0 bases; junction bases not matched to a gene: 10. The CDR3 has 16 residues. Germline values: CDR1 SNHLY, CDR2 FYNNEI. CDR3 sequence reads: CASNDVASGSTDTQYF. The DNA for the CDR3 is TGTGCCAGCAACGACGTTGCTAGCGGTAGCACAGATACGCAGTATTTT.

The chain combines TRBV2 with TRBJ2-1, with D tentatively TRBD1 (5 bases). V was clipped by 7 bases and J by 0 bases, with 16 bases between them. This CDR3 has 16 amino acids. CDR1 is SNHLY, CDR2 FYNNEI, per germline. CDR3 region: CASTLRGGSSYNEQFF. The CDR3 region has the DNA TGTGCCAGCACTCTTAGGGGCGGTAGCTCCTACAATGAGCAGTTCTTC. The variable domain in full, with the rest retrieved from reference TRBV2 and TRBJ2-1, is EPEVTQTPSHQVTQMGQEVILRCVPISNHLYFYWYRQILGQKVEFLVSFYNNEISEKSEIFDDQFSVERPDGSNFTLKIRSTKLEDSAMYFCASTLRGGSSYNEQFFGPGTRLTVL.

V gene TRBV30 combines with J gene TRBJ1-1, with D possibly TRBD1 on 6 matching bases. The CDR3 length is 14 residues. Trimming removed 1 base at V and 7 bases at J, with 16 bases between. Germline V gene lookup returns CDR1 GTSNPN and CDR2 SVGIG (reference sequence). CDR3 bases: TGTGCCTGGAGTGGGACAGAAAAATTGAATGAAGCTTTCTTT. It codes for CAWSGTEKLNEAFF.

For the CDR3, the DNA is TGTGCCAGCAGCTTAGGGGGGGCACAACTCTCTGGAAACACCATATATTTT. It specifies CASSLGGAQLSGNTIYF. V is TRBV7-2 and J is TRBJ1-3, with a tentative D call TRBD1 (6 bases). The V end lost 1 base, the J end lost 0 bases, and 13 bases lay between the germline ends. Germline assignment: CDR1 SGHTA and CDR2 FQGNSA. The length of the CDR3 is 17 residues.

The chain couples TRBV19 to TRBJ2-3, with 7 nucleotides matching TRBD1. This CDR3 region has 14 residues. Germline V gene sequence: CDR1 LNHDA, CDR2 SQIVND (reference sequence). The junction had 3 bases not matched to a gene; V was cut back by 6 bases and J by 0 bases. The CDR3 region has the DNA TGTGCCAGTAGAGGACAGGCTAGCACAGATACGCAGTATTTT. Translated: CASRGQASTDTQYF. Full variable domain (rest looked up from reference TRBV19 and TRBJ2-3): DGGITQSPKYLFRKEGQNVTLSCEQNLNHDAMYWYRQDPGQGLRLIYYSQIVNDFQKGDIAEGYSVSREKKESFPLTVTSAQKNPTAFYLCASRGQASTDTQYFGPGTRLTVL.

The CDR3, as DNA: TGCGCCAGCAGCTTGGAGGGTCGACCGAGCTCCTACAATGAGCAGTTCTTC. Amino acid sequence: CASSLEGRPSSYNEQFF. The V and J genes are TRBV5-1 and TRBJ2-1; no reliable D call. The germline V gene encodes CDR1 SGHRS and CDR2 YFSETQ. This CDR3 region has 17 residues. Trimming stripped 0 bases from V and 0 bases from J, with 13 bases between.

The chain links TRBV5-1 to TRBJ2-7; 13 bases align to TRBD2. CDR3 length: 16 residues. Germline-derived CDR1 and CDR2 are SGHRS and YFSETQ. Trimming cost V 4 bases and J 5 bases; bases outside gene matches: 9. The CDR3 sequence: CASSPDGGTSGNEQYF. The CDR3 region has the DNA TGCGCCAGCAGCCCTGACGGCGGGACTAGCGGGAACGAGCAGTACTTC.

This sequence joins TRBV4-1 and TRBJ2-7; D is ambiguous. Trimming removed 0 bases from V and 4 bases from J, with 19 bases in between. The CDR3 is 17 residues long. The germline CDR1 and CDR2 sequences are MGHRA and YSYEKL. CDR3 nucleotide sequence: TGCGCCAGCAGCCAAGAGGGGTTGGGCCCGCAGGATTACGAGCAGTACTTC. It specifies CASSQEGLGPQDYEQYF.